Listed below are T cell receptor beta chains from one sample, sequenced in a study of TIL therapy for anti-PD-1-resistant metastatic lung cancer. Repertoires were generated with immunoSEQ multiplex PCR, while TCRdb's copy carries only in-frame clones and drops some. The data contain about 100,000 clones, about three fifths of them singletons. The source material was tumor tissue, sampled at baseline. The receptors were sampled from a person aged 25 to 85 with non-small cell lung cancer. Both conserved end residues are part of each CDR3. The D gene is left open where the match is weak. Expanded clones get a size class; other rows say once, few or many, or leave the size out.

clone size: .
D gene: .
V gene: TRBV6-1
J gene: TRBJ1-1
CDR3 DNA: TGTGCCAGCAGTGACGGGCAGTGGGCCACTGAAGCTTTCTTT
CDR3 protein: CASSDGQWATEAFF

clone size: .
D gene: .
V gene: TRBV5-4
J gene: TRBJ2-3
CDR3 DNA: TGTGCCAGCAGCCTCTCGCGCGGGGCAGATACGCAGTATTTT
CDR3 protein: CASSLSRGADTQYF

clone size: .
D gene: .
V gene: TRBV24-1
J gene: TRBJ2-1
CDR3 DNA: TGTGCCACCAGTGATTTGGGGCGGGATTACAATGAGCAGTTCTTC
CDR3 protein: CATSDLGRDYNEQFF

clone size: .
D gene: .
V gene: TRBV5-4
J gene: TRBJ2-3
CDR3 DNA: TGTGCCAGCAGCTCCCTAAAGGGGGGGGCGTCAGATACGCAGTATTTT
CDR3 protein: CASSSLKGGASDTQYF

clone size: few
D gene: .
V gene: TRBV30
J gene: TRBJ1-6
CDR3 DNA: TGTGCCTGGAGCTCCCTCGTTAGCTCCTATAATTCACCCCTCCACTTT
CDR3 protein: CAWSSLVSSYNSPLHF

clone size: .
D gene: .
V gene: TRBV7-3
J gene: TRBJ2-3
CDR3 DNA: TGTGCCAGCAGCTTACTGGGGAATACGCAGTATTTT
CDR3 protein: CASSLLGNTQYF

clone size: .
D gene: TRBD2
V gene: TRBV30
J gene: TRBJ2-3
CDR3 DNA: TGTGCCTGGGCCTACGCGGCTAGCGGGAGCACAGATACGCAGTATTTT
CDR3 protein: CAWAYAASGSTDTQYF

clone size: .
D gene: .
V gene: TRBV6-1
J gene: TRBJ1-6
CDR3 DNA: TGTGCCAGCAGTGAGGAGGGAAAGGATTCACCCCTCCACTTT
CDR3 protein: CASSEEGKDSPLHF

clone size: .
D gene: .
V gene: TRBV28
J gene: TRBJ1-2
CDR3 DNA: TGTGCCAGCAGTTTCAAGGGGAGGGTGAACTATGGCTACACCTTC
CDR3 protein: CASSFKGRVNYGYTF

clone size: medium-sized
D gene: TRBD2
V gene: TRBV5-4
J gene: TRBJ2-5
CDR3 DNA: TGTGCCAGCAGTGACCCCTTTAGCGGGGGGTTCCAAGAGACCCAGTACTTC
CDR3 protein: CASSDPFSGGFQETQYF

clone size: .
D gene: TRBD2
V gene: TRBV9
J gene: TRBJ2-1
CDR3 DNA: TGTGCCAGCAGCTGGGGACTAGCGGGAGTAGATGAGCAGTTCTTC
CDR3 protein: CASSWGLAGVDEQFF

clone size: few
D gene: .
V gene: TRBV10-3
J gene: TRBJ2-2
CDR3 DNA: TGTGCCATCAATTCCGCGAACACCGGGGAGCTGTTTTTT
CDR3 protein: CAINSANTGELFF

clone size: few
D gene: .
V gene: TRBV28
J gene: TRBJ1-2
CDR3 DNA: TGTGCCAGCAGTTTCCCCGTTAACTATGGCTACACCTTC
CDR3 protein: CASSFPVNYGYTF

clone size: .
D gene: TRBD2
V gene: TRBV20-1
J gene: TRBJ2-2
CDR3 DNA: TGCAGTGCTAGTTTTGCGGGAGGCACCGGGGAGCTGTTTTTT
CDR3 protein: CSASFAGGTGELFF

clone size: .
D gene: .
V gene: TRBV6-5
J gene: TRBJ1-2
CDR3 DNA: TGTGCCAGCAGCTTCCGAACACAGGGAGGTTTTAGCTACACCTTC
CDR3 protein: CASSFRTQGGFSYTF

clone size: .
D gene: .
V gene: TRBV10-2
J gene: TRBJ1-2
CDR3 DNA: TGCGCCAGCAGTGAGTCGACTGGGAACTATGGCTACACCTTC
CDR3 protein: CASSESTGNYGYTF

clone size: .
D gene: .
V gene: TRBV30
J gene: TRBJ1-1
CDR3 DNA: TGTGCCTGGAGTGTACGGGGGACCTTGAACACTGAAGCTTTCTTT
CDR3 protein: CAWSVRGTLNTEAFF

clone size: .
D gene: .
V gene: TRBV29-1
J gene: TRBJ2-1
CDR3 DNA: TGCAGCGTTGAAAAGCCCACAGTGTACAATGAGCAGTTCTTC
CDR3 protein: CSVEKPTVYNEQFF

clone size: .
D gene: .
V gene: TRBV2
J gene: TRBJ1-2
CDR3 DNA: TGTGCCAGCAGTGGGGGAGGGGCCCCCTATGGCTACACCTTC
CDR3 protein: CASSGGGAPYGYTF

clone size: .
D gene: .
V gene: TRBV5-4
J gene: TRBJ2-5
CDR3 DNA: TGTGCCAGCAGCTTGGGGAGCGCCAACCAAGAGACCCAGTACTTC
CDR3 protein: CASSLGSANQETQYF

clone size: .
D gene: .
V gene: TRBV18
J gene: TRBJ1-5
CDR3 DNA: TGTGCCAGCTCGCAGGTAACGGTAAGCAATCAGCCCCAGCATTTT
CDR3 protein: CASSQVTVSNQPQHF

clone size: many
D gene: TRBD1
V gene: TRBV30
J gene: TRBJ1-5
CDR3 DNA: TGTGCCTGGGCCACAGGGGATCGTCAGCCCCAGCATTTT
CDR3 protein: CAWATGDRQPQHF

clone size: many
D gene: .
V gene: TRBV5-6
J gene: TRBJ1-4
CDR3 DNA: TGTGCCAGCAGCTTTTGGATAAGTGAAAAACTGTTTTTT
CDR3 protein: CASSFWISEKLFF

clone size: few
D gene: .
V gene: TRBV7-9
J gene: TRBJ2-7
CDR3 DNA: TGTGCCAGCAGCTTACCCGGGAGAAACCCCTACGAGCAGTACTTC
CDR3 protein: CASSLPGRNPYEQYF

clone size: .
D gene: .
V gene: TRBV7-8
J gene: TRBJ2-3
CDR3 DNA: TGTGCCAGCAGCTTAGGATTCCGGCCGACTGATACGCAGTATTTT
CDR3 protein: CASSLGFRPTDTQYF

clone size: few
D gene: .
V gene: TRBV5-1
J gene: TRBJ1-3
CDR3 DNA: TGCGCCAGCAGCTCGAAAAACGACAGAGGAAACACCATATATTTT
CDR3 protein: CASSSKNDRGNTIYF

clone size: few
D gene: .
V gene: TRBV28
J gene: TRBJ1-4
CDR3 DNA: TGTGCCAGCAGAAGGGGAGATGAAAAACTGTTTTTT
CDR3 protein: CASRRGDEKLFF

clone size: once
D gene: TRBD1
V gene: TRBV3-1/TRBV3-2
J gene: TRBJ2-4
CDR3 DNA: TGTGCCAGCAGCCAAGGACAGGGTACCAAAAACATTCAGTACTTC
CDR3 protein: CASSQGQGTKNIQYF

clone size: few
D gene: .
V gene: TRBV6-1
J gene: TRBJ2-1
CDR3 DNA: TGTGCCAGCAGTGAGGAGTGGCGGGGTTACAATGAGCAGTTCTTC
CDR3 protein: CASSEEWRGYNEQFF

clone size: .
D gene: .
V gene: TRBV7-3
J gene: TRBJ1-3
CDR3 DNA: TGTGCCAGCAGCTTAAAGGTACACTCTGGAAACACCATATATTTT
CDR3 protein: CASSLKVHSGNTIYF

clone size: once
D gene: .
V gene: TRBV11-2
J gene: TRBJ2-5
CDR3 DNA: TGTGCCAGCAGTCGAGACCGACAAGAGACCCAGTACTTC
CDR3 protein: CASSRDRQETQYF

clone size: .
D gene: .
V gene: TRBV3-1/TRBV3-2
J gene: TRBJ2-7
CDR3 DNA: TGTGCCAGCAAATCCCCTGGGAGGACTCTGGGCGAGCAGTACTTC
CDR3 protein: CASKSPGRTLGEQYF

clone size: .
D gene: .
V gene: TRBV19
J gene: TRBJ2-5
CDR3 DNA: TGTGCCAGTAGTACCCTCCAAGCCCAAGAGACCCAGTACTTC
CDR3 protein: CASSTLQAQETQYF

clone size: .
D gene: .
V gene: TRBV25-1
J gene: TRBJ2-7
CDR3 DNA: TGTGCCAGCAGCCGCCACCGGGGCTCCTACGAGCAGTACTTC
CDR3 protein: CASSRHRGSYEQYF

clone size: .
D gene: .
V gene: TRBV4-1
J gene: TRBJ2-3
CDR3 DNA: TGCGCCAGCAGCCAGCGGCCAAATGCAGATACGCAGTATTTT
CDR3 protein: CASSQRPNADTQYF

clone size: .
D gene: .
V gene: TRBV5-6
J gene: TRBJ2-7
CDR3 DNA: TGTGCCAGCAGACAGCAGGGGTTGTCCTACGAGCAGTACTTC
CDR3 protein: CASRQQGLSYEQYF

clone size: .
D gene: .
V gene: TRBV4-1
J gene: TRBJ1-6
CDR3 DNA: TGCGCCAGCAGCCAAGACCCGGGACCTCTGAGTAATTCACCCCTCCACTTT
CDR3 protein: CASSQDPGPLSNSPLHF

clone size: few
D gene: .
V gene: TRBV11-2
J gene: TRBJ2-6
CDR3 DNA: TGTGCCAGCAGCCCACGGACGGGGGCCAACGTCCTGACTTTC
CDR3 protein: CASSPRTGANVLTF

clone size: .
D gene: TRBD2
V gene: TRBV27
J gene: TRBJ2-3
CDR3 DNA: TGTGCCAGCAGTTTATGGCTAGCGGGAGCAGATACGCAGTATTTT
CDR3 protein: CASSLWLAGADTQYF

clone size: .
D gene: TRBD2
V gene: TRBV9
J gene: TRBJ2-3
CDR3 DNA: TGTGCCAGCACAGCCCTAGCGGAGGCCGGAGATACGCAGTATTTT
CDR3 protein: CASTALAEAGDTQYF

clone size: .
D gene: .
V gene: TRBV27
J gene: TRBJ2-5
CDR3 DNA: TGTGCCAGCAGTCCAGGGGTGAGGCCGGAGACCCAGTACTTC
CDR3 protein: CASSPGVRPETQYF

clone size: .
D gene: .
V gene: TRBV9
J gene: TRBJ2-7
CDR3 DNA: TGTGCCAGCAGCCCCCGTGGACAGCTCGACTCCTACGAGCAGTACTTC
CDR3 protein: CASSPRGQLDSYEQYF

clone size: .
D gene: .
V gene: TRBV7-2
J gene: TRBJ1-6
CDR3 DNA: TGTGCCAGCAGCTCAATAGGGCAGGGAAATTCACCCCTCCACTTT
CDR3 protein: CASSSIGQGNSPLHF

clone size: .
D gene: TRBD2
V gene: TRBV11-2
J gene: TRBJ2-5
CDR3 DNA: TGTGCCAGCAGCTTCCCATTACTAGCGGGAGGGCGGGGCGAGACCCAGTACTTC
CDR3 protein: CASSFPLLAGGRGETQYF

clone size: .
D gene: .
V gene: TRBV15
J gene: TRBJ2-5
CDR3 DNA: TGTGCCACCAGCAGAGTTGCGCCAGGGGAGACCCAGTACTTC
CDR3 protein: CATSRVAPGETQYF

clone size: .
D gene: TRBD1
V gene: TRBV5-6
J gene: TRBJ2-5
CDR3 DNA: TGTGCCAGCAGAAAGCGGCGACAGGGGGATGGAACCCAGTACTTC
CDR3 protein: CASRKRRQGDGTQYF

clone size: .
D gene: TRBD2
V gene: TRBV18
J gene: TRBJ2-4
CDR3 DNA: TGTGCCAGCTCACCGCCCCTAGCGGGGGGGCCTCACATTCAGTACTTC
CDR3 protein: CASSPPLAGGPHIQYF

clone size: .
D gene: TRBD2
V gene: TRBV13
J gene: TRBJ2-1
CDR3 DNA: TGTGCCAGCAGCCTTGAGGCGCTAGCGGATTACAATGAGCAGTTCTTC
CDR3 protein: CASSLEALADYNEQFF

clone size: once
D gene: .
V gene: TRBV5-1
J gene: TRBJ2-1
CDR3 DNA: TGCGCCAGCGAGGCCTACAATGAGCAGTTCTTC
CDR3 protein: CASEAYNEQFF

clone size: .
D gene: TRBD2
V gene: TRBV27
J gene: TRBJ2-1
CDR3 DNA: TGTGCCAGCAGACTAGCGGGAGCCCCCTACAATGAGCAGTTCTTC
CDR3 protein: CASRLAGAPYNEQFF

clone size: many
D gene: .
V gene: TRBV5-1
J gene: TRBJ1-6
CDR3 DNA: TGCGCCAGCAGCTTGGGGGGTTCAACCTCCTATAATTCACCCCTCCACTTT
CDR3 protein: CASSLGGSTSYNSPLHF

clone size: .
D gene: TRBD2
V gene: TRBV5-3
J gene: TRBJ2-7
CDR3 DNA: TGTGCCAGAAGCGTCCCCTATAGCGGGAATACCTCCTACGAGCAGTACTTC
CDR3 protein: CARSVPYSGNTSYEQYF

clone size: once
D gene: TRBD1
V gene: TRBV6-6
J gene: TRBJ1-2
CDR3 DNA: TGTGCCAGCAGTGGGAGGACAGGATTTGGCTACACCTTC
CDR3 protein: CASSGRTGFGYTF

clone size: .
D gene: TRBD1
V gene: TRBV18
J gene: TRBJ2-7
CDR3 DNA: TGTGCCAGCTCGTGGACAGGCGTCGAGCAGTACTTC
CDR3 protein: CASSWTGVEQYF

clone size: few
D gene: TRBD2
V gene: TRBV7-2
J gene: TRBJ2-7
CDR3 DNA: TGTGCCAGCAGCTTAGCGTCGCGCGGGGGGGGGAACGAGCAGTACTTC
CDR3 protein: CASSLASRGGGNEQYF

clone size: .
D gene: TRBD1
V gene: TRBV7-9
J gene: TRBJ2-3
CDR3 DNA: TGTGCCAGCAGCTTAGCGGACAGGAGGAAAACAGATACGCAGTATTTT
CDR3 protein: CASSLADRRKTDTQYF

clone size: few
D gene: .
V gene: TRBV6-5
J gene: TRBJ1-5
CDR3 DNA: TGTGCCAGCAGTTACATGTCAGGACAGCCCCAGCATTTT
CDR3 protein: CASSYMSGQPQHF

clone size: .
D gene: .
V gene: TRBV19
J gene: TRBJ2-6
CDR3 DNA: TGTGCCAGTAGTCCCCCGACCGCGCTCTCTGGGGCCAACGTCCTGACTTTC
CDR3 protein: CASSPPTALSGANVLTF